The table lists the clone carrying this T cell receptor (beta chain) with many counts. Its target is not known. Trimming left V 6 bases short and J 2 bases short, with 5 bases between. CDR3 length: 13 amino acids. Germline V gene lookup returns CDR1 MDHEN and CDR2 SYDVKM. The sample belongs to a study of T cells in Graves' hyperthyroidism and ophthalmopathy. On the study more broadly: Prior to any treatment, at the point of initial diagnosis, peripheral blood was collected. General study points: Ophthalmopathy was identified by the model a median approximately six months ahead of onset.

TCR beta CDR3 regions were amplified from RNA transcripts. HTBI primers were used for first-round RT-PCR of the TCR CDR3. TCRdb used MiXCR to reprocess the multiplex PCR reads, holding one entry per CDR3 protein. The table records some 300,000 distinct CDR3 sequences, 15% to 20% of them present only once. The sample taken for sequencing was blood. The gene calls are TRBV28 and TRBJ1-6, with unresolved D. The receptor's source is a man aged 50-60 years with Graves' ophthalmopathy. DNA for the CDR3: TGTGCCAGCAGAGGACCCTATAATTCACCCCTCCACTTT. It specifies CASRGPYNSPLHF.